The text below deals with one T cell receptor beta chain. These data belong to a study of identical twins. TCRdb re-analysed the 5' RACE reads in MiXCR, keeping a single row per CDR3 protein. The sample includes 200,000 to 250,000 distinct CDR3 sequences, approximately 11% of them seen just once. V shed 0 bases, J shed 0 bases, and the junction held 9 bases outside the gene matches. CDR1 and CDR2 (germline): SGDLS, YYNGEE. The CDR3 consists of 19 residues. These data were also filed under a second study, of yellow fever vaccine responses in identical twins. As that report states: Twins' T cell vaccine responses reportedly looked partly convergent, partly personalized.

This TCR was sampled from a woman in her late teens or twenties in good health. The rearrangement uses TRBV9 and TRBJ2-1, with 10 bases lining up with TRBD2. Material for sequencing was memory (CD45RO+) T cells sorted from blood. The DNA of the CDR3 is TGTGCCAGCAGCGTAGGCCCGCGGACTAGCGGCTCCTCCTACAATGAGCAGTTCTTC. The encoded protein is CASSVGPRTSGSSYNEQFF.